These T cell receptor beta chains were read from a single sample in a study of identical twins. TCRdb passed the 5' RACE reads through MiXCR, listing each CDR3 protein once. The data contain 690,000 or so distinct CDR3 sequences, 5.5% to 6.5% of them singletons. What was sequenced was naive T cells sorted from blood. These receptors all stem from a man aged 18 to 30 in good health. The CDR3 runs from the conserved cysteine through the conserved F or W. The order of the fields is V gene, D gene, clone size, J gene, CDR3 protein. D genes are given only for firm matches. The size field is filled for only some rows; it gives once, few, many or a size class.

>TRBV20-1|.|many|TRBJ1-2
CSAKRTDFYGYTF
>TRBV6-2/TRBV6-3|.|few|TRBJ1-5
CASSYSQGLDQPQHF
>TRBV10-3|TRBD2|many|TRBJ2-3
CAISESAGGPTDTQYF
>TRBV2|.|many|TRBJ2-1
CASSVGAYNEQFF
>TRBV11-3|.|.|TRBJ2-5
CASSYRTQPETQYF
>TRBV15|.|many|TRBJ1-1
CATSRGVTPGAFF
>TRBV7-9|TRBD1|.|TRBJ1-4
CASSSDRFATNEKLFF
>TRBV7-2|TRBD2|few|TRBJ2-3
CASTKDGGTDTQYF
>TRBV4-1|.|few|TRBJ1-3
CASSQDGGDTIYF
>TRBV7-9|.|few|TRBJ1-2
CASSLGGGETF
>TRBV27|.|few|TRBJ1-1
CASSFFSGAGTEAFF
>TRBV9|.|many|TRBJ1-1
CASSVSPATNTEAFF
>TRBV20-1|TRBD2|few|TRBJ2-1
CSAPPQAGEGSYNEQFF
>TRBV14|TRBD2|few|TRBJ2-2
CASSQDPAGGRTGELFF
>TRBV6-6|.|few|TRBJ2-1
CATVTNSYNEQFF
>TRBV19|.|.|TRBJ1-1
CASSITGWDTEAFF
>TRBV12-3/TRBV12-4|TRBD1|many|TRBJ1-4
CASSLDRDRAEKLFF